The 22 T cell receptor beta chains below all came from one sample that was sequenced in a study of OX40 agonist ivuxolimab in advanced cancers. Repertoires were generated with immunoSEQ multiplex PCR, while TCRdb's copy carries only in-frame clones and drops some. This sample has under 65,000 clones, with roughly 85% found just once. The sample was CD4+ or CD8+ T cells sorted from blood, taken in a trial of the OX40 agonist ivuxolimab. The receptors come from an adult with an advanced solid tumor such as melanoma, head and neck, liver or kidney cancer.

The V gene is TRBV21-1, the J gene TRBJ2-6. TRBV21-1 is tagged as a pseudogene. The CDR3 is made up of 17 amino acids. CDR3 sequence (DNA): TGTGCCAGCAGCAAATGCGAAGGAAGAACTGGGGCCAACGTCCTGACTTTC. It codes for CASSKCEGRTGANVLTF.

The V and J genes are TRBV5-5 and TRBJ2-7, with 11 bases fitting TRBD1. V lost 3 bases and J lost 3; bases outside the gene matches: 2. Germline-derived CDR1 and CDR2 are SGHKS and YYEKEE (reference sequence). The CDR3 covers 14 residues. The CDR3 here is CASSSGTGGYEQYF. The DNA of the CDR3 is TGTGCCAGCAGCTCCGGGACAGGGGGCTACGAGCAGTACTTC. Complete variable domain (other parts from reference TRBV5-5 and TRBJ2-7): DAGVTQSPTHLIKTRGQQVTLRCSPISGHKSVSWYQQVLGQGPQFIFQYYEKEERGRGNFPDRFSARQFPNYSSELNVNALLLGDSALYLCASSSGTGGYEQYFGPGTRLTVT.

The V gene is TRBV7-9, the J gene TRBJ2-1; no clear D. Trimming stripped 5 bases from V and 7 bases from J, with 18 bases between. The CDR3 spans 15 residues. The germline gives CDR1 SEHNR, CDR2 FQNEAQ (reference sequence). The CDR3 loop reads CASSPLRVQINEQFF. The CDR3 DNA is TGTGCCAGCAGCCCACTTAGGGTACAGATAAATGAGCAGTTCTTC.

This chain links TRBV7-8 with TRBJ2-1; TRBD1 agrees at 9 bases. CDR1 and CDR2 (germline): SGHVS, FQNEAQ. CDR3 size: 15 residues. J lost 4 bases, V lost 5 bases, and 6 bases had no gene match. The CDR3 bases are TGTGCCAGCAGCCCACAGGGGGCAGATTACAATGAGCAGTTCTTC. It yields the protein CASSPQGADYNEQFF.

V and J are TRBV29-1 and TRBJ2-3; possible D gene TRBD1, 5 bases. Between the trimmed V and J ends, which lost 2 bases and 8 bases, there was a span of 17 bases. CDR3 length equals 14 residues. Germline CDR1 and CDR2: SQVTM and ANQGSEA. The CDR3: CSVETFGAHGTQYF. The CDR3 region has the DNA TGCAGCGTTGAAACCTTTGGGGCGCACGGTACGCAGTATTTT.

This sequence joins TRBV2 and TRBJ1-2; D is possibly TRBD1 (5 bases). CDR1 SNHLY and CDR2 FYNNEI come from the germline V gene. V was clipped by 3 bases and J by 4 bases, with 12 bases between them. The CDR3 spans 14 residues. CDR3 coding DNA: TGTGCCAGCAGTGATTTGCAGGGCGGCTATGGCTACACCTTC. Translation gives CASSDLQGGYGYTF.

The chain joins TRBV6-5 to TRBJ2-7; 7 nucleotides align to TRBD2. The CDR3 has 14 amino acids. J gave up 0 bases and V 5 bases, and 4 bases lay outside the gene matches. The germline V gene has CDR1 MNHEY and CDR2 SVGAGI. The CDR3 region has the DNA TGTGCCAGCAGTCCGCCGGGAGGCTCCTACGAGCAGTACTTC. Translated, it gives CASSPPGGSYEQYF.

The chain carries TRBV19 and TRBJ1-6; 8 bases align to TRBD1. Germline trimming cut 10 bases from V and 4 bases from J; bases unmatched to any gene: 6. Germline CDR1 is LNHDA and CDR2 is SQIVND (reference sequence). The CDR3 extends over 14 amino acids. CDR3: CATSDRVYNSPLHF. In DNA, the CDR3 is TGTGCCACCTCGGACAGGGTGTATAATTCACCCCTCCACTTT.

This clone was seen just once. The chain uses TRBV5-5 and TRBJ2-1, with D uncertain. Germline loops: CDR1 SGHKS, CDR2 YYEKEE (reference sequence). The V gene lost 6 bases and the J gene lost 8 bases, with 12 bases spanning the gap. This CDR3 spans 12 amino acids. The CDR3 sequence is CASNPFGDEQFF. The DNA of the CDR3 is TGTGCCAGCAACCCGTTTGGGGATGAGCAGTTCTTC.

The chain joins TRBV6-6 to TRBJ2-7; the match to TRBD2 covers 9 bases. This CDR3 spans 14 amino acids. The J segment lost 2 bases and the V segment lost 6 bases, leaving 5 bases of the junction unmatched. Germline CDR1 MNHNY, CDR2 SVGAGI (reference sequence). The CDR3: CASSLSGGAYEQYV. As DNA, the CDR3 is TGTGCCAGCAGCCTTAGCGGGGGAGCCTACGAGCAGTACGTC.

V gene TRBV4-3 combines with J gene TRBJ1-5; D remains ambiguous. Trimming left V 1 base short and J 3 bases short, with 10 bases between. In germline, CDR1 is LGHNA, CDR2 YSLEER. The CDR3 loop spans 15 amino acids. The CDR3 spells CASSQGRDDNQPQHF. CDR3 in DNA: TGCGCCAGCAGCCAAGGAAGGGATGACAATCAGCCCCAGCATTTT.

CDR3 protein: CSVIQFLSYEQYF. The CDR3 bases are TGCAGCGTGATACAATTTTTGTCCTACGAGCAGTACTTC. The chain couples TRBV29-1 to TRBJ2-7; D is undetermined. CDR1 and CDR2 (germline): SQVTM, ANQGSEA. V lost 6 bases, J lost 1 base, and 13 bases lay in between. The length of the CDR3 is 13 residues.

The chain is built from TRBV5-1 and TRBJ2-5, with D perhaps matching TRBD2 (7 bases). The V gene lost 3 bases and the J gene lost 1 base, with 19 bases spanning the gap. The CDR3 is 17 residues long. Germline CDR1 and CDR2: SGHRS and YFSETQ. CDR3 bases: TGCGCCAGCAGCTCCCATTTCTTAGGGGGGGGCCAAGAGACCCAGTACTTC. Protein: CASSSHFLGGGQETQYF.

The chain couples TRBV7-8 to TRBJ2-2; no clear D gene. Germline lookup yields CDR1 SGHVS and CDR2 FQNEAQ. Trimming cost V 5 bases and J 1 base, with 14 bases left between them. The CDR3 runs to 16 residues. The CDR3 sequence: CASSATENLNTGELFF. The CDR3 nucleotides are TGTGCCAGCAGCGCTACAGAGAACTTGAACACCGGGGAGCTGTTTTTT.

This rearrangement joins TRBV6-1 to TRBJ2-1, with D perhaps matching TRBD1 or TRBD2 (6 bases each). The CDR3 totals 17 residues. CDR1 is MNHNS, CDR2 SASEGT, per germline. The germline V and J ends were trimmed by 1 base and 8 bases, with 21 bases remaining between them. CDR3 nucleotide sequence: TGTGCCAGCAGTGAAGGGGAGGTGTTACAGGGTAACCATGAGCAGTTCTTC. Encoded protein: CASSEGEVLQGNHEQFF.

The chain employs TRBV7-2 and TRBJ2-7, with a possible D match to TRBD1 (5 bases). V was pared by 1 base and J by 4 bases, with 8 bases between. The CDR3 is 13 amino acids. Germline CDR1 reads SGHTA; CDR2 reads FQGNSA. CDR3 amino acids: CASSLGRAYEQYF. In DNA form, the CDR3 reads TGTGCCAGCAGCTTAGGCAGGGCATACGAGCAGTACTTC.

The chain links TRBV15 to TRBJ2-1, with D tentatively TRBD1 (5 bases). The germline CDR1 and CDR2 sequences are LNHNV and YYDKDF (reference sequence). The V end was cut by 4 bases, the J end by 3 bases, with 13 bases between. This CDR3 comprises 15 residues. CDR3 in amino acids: CATSTPGQGYNEQFF. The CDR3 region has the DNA TGTGCCACCAGCACCCCAGGGCAGGGCTACAATGAGCAGTTCTTC.

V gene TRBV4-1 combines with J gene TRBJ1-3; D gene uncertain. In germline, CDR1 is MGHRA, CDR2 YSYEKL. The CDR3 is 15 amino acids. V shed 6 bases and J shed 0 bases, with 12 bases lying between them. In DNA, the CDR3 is TGCGCCAGCAGTCCCTTTCCCAGCTCTGGAAACACCATATATTTT. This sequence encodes CASSPFPSSGNTIYF.

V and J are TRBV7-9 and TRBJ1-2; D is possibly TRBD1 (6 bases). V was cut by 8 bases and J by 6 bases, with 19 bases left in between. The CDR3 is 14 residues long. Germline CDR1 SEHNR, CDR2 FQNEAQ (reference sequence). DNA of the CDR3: TGTGCCAGCCCCGCATTAACAGGGTTCAATGGCTACACCTTC. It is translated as CASPALTGFNGYTF.

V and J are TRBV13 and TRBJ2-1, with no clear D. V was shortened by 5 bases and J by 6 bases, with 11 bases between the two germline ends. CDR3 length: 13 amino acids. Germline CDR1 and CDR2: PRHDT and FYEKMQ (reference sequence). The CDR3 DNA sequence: TGTGCCAGCAGCCCTGACTCTCGCAATGAGCAGTTCTTC. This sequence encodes CASSPDSRNEQFF.

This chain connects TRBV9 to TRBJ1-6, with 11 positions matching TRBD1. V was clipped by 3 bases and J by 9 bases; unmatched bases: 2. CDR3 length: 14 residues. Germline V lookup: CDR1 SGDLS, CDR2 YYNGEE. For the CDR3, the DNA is TGTGCCAGCAGCGACGGACAGGGGGCTTCACCCCTCCACTTT. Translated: CASSDGQGASPLHF. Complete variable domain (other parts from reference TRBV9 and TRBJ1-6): DSGVTQTPKHLITATGQRVTLRCSPRSGDLSVYWYQQSLDQGLQFLIQYYNGEERAKGNILERFSAQQFPDLHSELNLSSLELGDSALYFCASSDGQGASPLHFGNGTRLTVT.

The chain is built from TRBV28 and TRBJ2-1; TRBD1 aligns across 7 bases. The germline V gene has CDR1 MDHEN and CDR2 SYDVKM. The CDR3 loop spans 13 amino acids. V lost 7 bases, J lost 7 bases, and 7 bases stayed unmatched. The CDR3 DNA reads TGTGCCAGCACACGAGGGGGCTCAAATGAGCAGTTCTTC. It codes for CASTRGGSNEQFF.